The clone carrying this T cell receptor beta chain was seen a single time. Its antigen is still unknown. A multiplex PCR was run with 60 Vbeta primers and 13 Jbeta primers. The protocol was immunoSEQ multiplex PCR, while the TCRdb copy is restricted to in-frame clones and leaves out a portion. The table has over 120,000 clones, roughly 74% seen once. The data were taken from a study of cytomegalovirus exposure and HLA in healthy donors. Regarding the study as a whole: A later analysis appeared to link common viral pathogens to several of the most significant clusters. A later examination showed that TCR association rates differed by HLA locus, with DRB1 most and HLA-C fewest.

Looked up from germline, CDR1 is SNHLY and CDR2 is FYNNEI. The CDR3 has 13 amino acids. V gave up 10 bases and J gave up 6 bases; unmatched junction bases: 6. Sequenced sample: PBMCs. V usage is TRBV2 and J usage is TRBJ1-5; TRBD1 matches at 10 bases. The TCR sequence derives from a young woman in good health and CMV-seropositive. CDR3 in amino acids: CATVGQGGQPQHF. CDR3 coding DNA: TGTGCCACCGTTGGACAGGGGGGTCAGCCCCAGCATTTT.